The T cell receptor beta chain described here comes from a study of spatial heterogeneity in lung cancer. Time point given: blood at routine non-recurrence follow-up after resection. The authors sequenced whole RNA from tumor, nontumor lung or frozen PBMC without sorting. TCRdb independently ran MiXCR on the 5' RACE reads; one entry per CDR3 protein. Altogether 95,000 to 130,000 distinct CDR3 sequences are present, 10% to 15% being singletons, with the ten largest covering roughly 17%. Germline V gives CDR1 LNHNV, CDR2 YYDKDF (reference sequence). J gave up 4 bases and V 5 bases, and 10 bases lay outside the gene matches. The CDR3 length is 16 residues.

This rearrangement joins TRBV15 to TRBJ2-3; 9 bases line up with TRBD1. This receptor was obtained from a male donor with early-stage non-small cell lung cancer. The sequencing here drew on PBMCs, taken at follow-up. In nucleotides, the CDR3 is TGTGCCACCAGCCTCACACCGGGACAGGGTTCAGATACGCAGTATTTT. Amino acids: CATSLTPGQGSDTQYF. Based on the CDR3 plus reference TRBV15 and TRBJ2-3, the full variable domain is DAMVIQNPRYQVTQFGKPVTLSCSQTLNHNVMYWYQQKSSQAPKLLFHYYDKDFNNEADTPDNFQSRRPNTSFCFLDIRSPGLGDTAMYLCATSLTPGQGSDTQYFGPGTRLTVL.